This TCR beta chain was profiled in a study of T cells in localized non-small cell lung cancer. General study findings and limits: Tumor showed lower T cell clonality than uninvolved adjacent lung, where it was highest.

The germline CDR1 and CDR2 sequences are SQVTM and ANQGSEA. V was trimmed by 6 bases and J by 2 bases, leaving 10 bases between them. The CDR3 length is 12 residues. About this clone: Antigen specificity is unknown.

The assay was immunoSEQ multiplex PCR, and TCRdb's table has in-frame clones only and misses some. The sample carries 20,000 to 30,000 clones, roughly 80% recorded once. The chain recombines TRBV29-1 with TRBJ1-1; D perhaps matches TRBD1 (6 bases). Sequenced material: peripheral blood, taken before any cancer treatment. The receptor comes from a man aged 35-69 years with stage III squamous cell lung carcinoma. CDR3 nucleotides: TGCAGCGTATTGGACAGTAACACTGAAGCTTTCTTT. Encoded protein: CSVLDSNTEAFF.